This T cell receptor (beta chain) comes out of a study of identical twins. Broader study findings: There was more out-of-frame TCR alpha sharing in monozygotic twins than models estimated.

TCRdb recomputed calls from the 5' RACE reads with MiXCR, one row per CDR3 protein. The sample contains fewer than 650,000 distinct CDR3 sequences, roughly 7.2% of which appear only once. This CDR3 is 14 amino acids long. The germline gives CDR1 SGHVS, CDR2 FQNEAQ. The V end lost 0 bases, the J end lost 6 bases, and 11 bases lay between the germline ends. This clonotype was observed many times. No antigen is known for it. The same data also went into a second study, on yellow fever vaccine responses in identical twins.

This TCR derives from a woman between 18 and 30 years old in good health. The sequencing input was PBMCs. V is TRBV7-8 and J is TRBJ1-1; D is perhaps TRBD1 (5 bases). This chain's CDR3 is CASSLAGRVSEAFF. Here the CDR3 DNA reads TGTGCCAGCAGCTTAGCGGGCAGGGTTTCTGAAGCTTTCTTT.